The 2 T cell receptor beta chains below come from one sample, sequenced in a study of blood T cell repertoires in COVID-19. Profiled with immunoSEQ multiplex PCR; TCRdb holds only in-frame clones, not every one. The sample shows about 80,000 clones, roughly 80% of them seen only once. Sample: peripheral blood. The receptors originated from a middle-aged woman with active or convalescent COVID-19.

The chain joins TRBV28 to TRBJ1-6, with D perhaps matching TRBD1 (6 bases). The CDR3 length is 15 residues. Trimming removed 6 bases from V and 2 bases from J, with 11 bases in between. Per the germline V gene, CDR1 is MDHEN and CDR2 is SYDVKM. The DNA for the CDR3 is TGTGCCAGCAGGGGGTGGACAGCCTATAATTCACCCCTCCACTTT. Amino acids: CASRGWTAYNSPLHF.

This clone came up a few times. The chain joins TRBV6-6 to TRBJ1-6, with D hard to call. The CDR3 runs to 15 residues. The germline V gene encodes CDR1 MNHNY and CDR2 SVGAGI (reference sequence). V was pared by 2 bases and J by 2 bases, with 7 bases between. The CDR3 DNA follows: TGTGCCAGCAGTTACCCGGAGACCTATAATTCACCCCTCCACTTT. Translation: CASSYPETYNSPLHF.